The present T cell receptor (beta chain) was sequenced within a study of blood T cell repertoires in COVID-19. Turning to the study itself: Acute-phase and convalescent COVID-19 samples originated in the United States, Italy and Spain. PBMCs, B-cell-depleted T cells, or T cells were the source of the cDNA or gDNA that made up the material.

This clone was seen only a few times. Per the original data handling: How many nucleated cells were present was estimated from reference gene primer amplification. Some clones are missing from TCRdb's copy, which holds only in-frame ones; the method was immunoSEQ multiplex PCR. D and trimming were read from the DNA, whereas the V and J calls and clone size are those reported in that table. This table has about 300,000 clones, over 70% appearing once. Between the trimmed V and J ends, which lost 6 bases and 2 bases, there was a span of 4 bases. From germline, CDR1 is LGHNT and CDR2 FRNRAP. The CDR3 extends over 11 amino acids.

V and J are TRBV12-5 and TRBJ1-1; D is uncertain. The sequenced material came from peripheral blood. The origin of this receptor is a woman in her forties or fifties with acute or convalescent COVID-19. The CDR3 sequence: CASGTNTEAFF. The DNA for the CDR3 is TGTGCTAGTGGAACAAACACTGAAGCTTTCTTT.